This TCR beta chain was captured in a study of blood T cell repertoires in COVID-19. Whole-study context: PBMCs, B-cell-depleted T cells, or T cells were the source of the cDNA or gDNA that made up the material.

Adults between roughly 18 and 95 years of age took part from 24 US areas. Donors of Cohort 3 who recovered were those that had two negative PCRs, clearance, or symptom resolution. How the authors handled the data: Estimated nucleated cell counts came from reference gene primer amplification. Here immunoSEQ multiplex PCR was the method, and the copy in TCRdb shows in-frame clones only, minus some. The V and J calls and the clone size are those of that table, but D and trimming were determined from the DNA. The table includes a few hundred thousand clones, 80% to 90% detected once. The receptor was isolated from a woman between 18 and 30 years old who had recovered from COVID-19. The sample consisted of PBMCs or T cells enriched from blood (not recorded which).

The CDR3 bases are TGTGCCAGCAGCCTAAAGACAGGGGTTGAAGCTTTCTTT. Protein: CASSLKTGVEAFF. J is TRBJ1-1 and V is TRBV7-2; TRBD1 matches at 8 bases. Germline lookup yields CDR1 SGHTA and CDR2 FQGNSA. The CDR3 contains 13 residues. Unmatched junction bases numbered 6, after V lost 5 bases and J lost 7 bases. The full variable domain, rest sourced from reference TRBV7-2 and TRBJ1-1, is GAGVSQSPSNKVTEKGKDVELRCDPISGHTALYWYRQSLGQGLEFLIYFQGNSAPDKSGLPSDRFSAERTGGSVSTLTIQRTQQEDSAVYLCASSLKTGVEAFFGQGTRLTVV.